The 26 T cell receptor beta chains below all came from one sample that was sequenced in a study of OX40 agonist ivuxolimab in advanced cancers. Sequencing was performed with immunoSEQ multiplex PCR; in TCRdb, only in-frame clones are kept and a portion is missing. The sample lists 25,000 to 40,000 clones; 80% to 85% were seen once. The sequencing used CD4+ or CD8+ T cells sorted from blood, collected in a trial of the OX40 agonist ivuxolimab. These receptors all come from an adult with an advanced solid tumor such as melanoma, head and neck, liver or kidney cancer.

This sequence joins TRBV29-1 and TRBJ2-2; 7 bases match TRBD1. There are 12 residues in the CDR3. Losses at the gene ends were 7 bases for V and 3 bases for J; bases not matched to a gene: 2. Per germline, CDR1 SQVTM and CDR2 ANQGSEA. CDR3 DNA: TGCAGCGCGACAGGGCACACCGGGGAGCTGTTTTTT. Translated, it gives CSATGHTGELFF.

V usage is TRBV28 and J usage is TRBJ1-1; TRBD1 aligns across 8 bases. CDR3 length: 14 residues. Unmatched junction bases numbered 9, after V lost 6 bases and J lost 6 bases. Per the germline V gene, CDR1 is MDHEN and CDR2 is SYDVKM. The CDR3 nucleotides are TGTGCCAGCAGCCAACAGGGGGTGGAGGCTGAAGCTTTCTTT. It is translated as CASSQQGVEAEAFF.

This sequence joins TRBV27 and TRBJ2-5; TRBD2 aligns across 12 bases. Germline V gene lookup returns CDR1 MNHEY and CDR2 SMNVEV (reference sequence). This CDR3 contains 17 residues. J was trimmed by 2 bases and V by 5 bases; bases with no gene match: 9. The CDR3 bases are TGTGCCAGCAGTACCTCTAGCGGGAGGGGGTCACAAGAGACCCAGTACTTC. Its protein is CASSTSSGRGSQETQYF.

The V and J genes are TRBV19 and TRBJ2-1; 10 positions match TRBD2. CDR3 size: 15 residues. V lost 2 bases and J lost 7; bases outside the gene matches: 5. The V gene's germline CDR1 is LNHDA and CDR2 SQIVND (reference sequence). The CDR3 DNA follows: TGTGCCAGTAGTATACAAGCGGGAGGGCAAAATGAGCAGTTCTTC. It is translated as CASSIQAGGQNEQFF. The full variable domain, rest sourced from reference TRBV19 and TRBJ2-1, is DGGITQSPKYLFRKEGQNVTLSCEQNLNHDAMYWYRQDPGQGLRLIYYSQIVNDFQKGDIAEGYSVSREKKESFPLTVTSAQKNPTAFYLCASSIQAGGQNEQFFGPGTRLTVL.

This CDR3 is CASSTAVSGSHNEQFF. The DNA of the CDR3 is TGTGCCAGCAGTACCGCCGTTAGCGGGAGTCACAATGAGCAGTTCTTC. J is TRBJ2-1 and V is TRBV27, with TRBD2 matching over 9 bases. This CDR3 contains 16 residues. Germline V gene sequence: CDR1 MNHEY, CDR2 SMNVEV (reference sequence). The V gene end was trimmed by 5 bases and the J gene end by 5 bases; junction bases not matched to a gene: 10.

This chain connects TRBV6-1 to TRBJ2-1; 7 bases agree with TRBD2. This CDR3 spans 11 amino acids. Germline V gene sequence: CDR1 MNHNS, CDR2 SASEGT. The CDR3 bases are TGTGCTAGCGGGTACTACAATGAGCAGTTCTTC. Its translation is CASGYYNEQFF.

The chain combines TRBV4-1 with TRBJ1-5; D uncertain. The CDR3 extends over 15 amino acids. With 1 base removed from V and 0 bases from J, the gap between germline ends came to 7 bases. Germline values: CDR1 MGHRA, CDR2 YSYEKL. CDR3 loop: CASSQVPYSNQPQHF. In DNA, the CDR3 is TGCGCCAGCAGCCAAGTACCTTATAGCAATCAGCCCCAGCATTTT.

The V call is TRBV2, the J call TRBJ1-1; D is perhaps TRBD1 (5 bases). Germline V gene data show CDR1 as SNHLY and CDR2 as FYNNEI. V lost 5 bases and J lost 0, with 13 bases in between. This CDR3 spans 15 amino acids. The CDR3 protein is CASSPGPIMNTEAFF. The CDR3 nucleotides are TGTGCCAGCAGTCCGGGACCTATAATGAACACTGAAGCTTTCTTT.

The chain has TRBV10-3 and TRBJ1-1; D perhaps matches TRBD1 (5 bases). Looked up from germline, CDR1 is ENHRY and CDR2 is SYGVKD. The CDR3 has 14 amino acids. The V end was cut by 3 bases, the J end by 0 bases, with 8 bases between. The CDR3 is CAISDGGLNTEAFF. The CDR3 bases are TGTGCCATCAGTGACGGGGGATTGAACACTGAAGCTTTCTTT.

The rearrangement uses TRBV28 and TRBJ1-5; the D gene is possibly TRBD1 (6 bases). This CDR3 has 15 residues. V was clipped by 2 bases and J by 2 bases, with 10 bases between them. Germline-derived CDR1 and CDR2 are MDHEN and SYDVKM. In DNA form, the CDR3 reads TGTGCCAGCAGTTTAGAGGACAGCTGCAATCAGCCCCAGCATTTT. Protein product: CASSLEDSCNQPQHF.

The J gene is TRBJ2-7, the V gene TRBV27; D gene ambiguous. V lost 0 bases and J 5 bases, leaving 11 bases between the germline ends. From germline, CDR1 is MNHEY and CDR2 SMNVEV (reference sequence). The CDR3 is 14 amino acids. CDR3 DNA: TGTGCCAGCAGTTTATCGCCCATAACGAACGAGCAGTACTTC. Translation: CASSLSPITNEQYF.

As DNA, the CDR3 is TGTGCCTGCGGTGGACCTTTTAACTACAATGAGCAGTTCTTC. Amino acids: CACGGPFNYNEQFF. The chain recombines TRBV30 with TRBJ2-1; D gene uncertain. V lost 6 bases to trimming and J lost 3 bases, with 15 bases between them. Germline CDR1 is GTSNPN and CDR2 is SVGIG (reference sequence). The CDR3 runs to 14 residues.

This clone was counted a single time. The chain links TRBV4-1 to TRBJ2-3; the match to TRBD2 covers 8 bases. V trimming: 0 bases; J trimming: 0 bases; junction bases outside the gene matches: 2. Germline CDR1 is MGHRA and CDR2 is YSYEKL. The CDR3 is 16 amino acids. The CDR3 loop is CASSQELAASTDTQYF. As DNA, the CDR3 is TGCGCCAGCAGCCAAGAACTAGCGGCCAGCACAGATACGCAGTATTTT.

This clone came up once. The CDR3 loop is CASSYGTAGTYEQYF. CDR3 sequence (DNA): TGTGCCAGCAGTTACGGGACGGCTGGTACCTACGAGCAGTACTTC. The rearrangement joins TRBV6-6 to TRBJ2-7, with D possibly called TRBD1 or TRBD2 (5 bases each). This CDR3 has 15 amino acids. The germline CDR1 and CDR2 sequences are MNHNY and SVGAGI (reference sequence). V was trimmed by 2 bases and J by 2 bases, leaving 13 bases between them.

V is TRBV15 and J is TRBJ1-1, with D unresolved. From germline, CDR1 is LNHNV and CDR2 YYDKDF (reference sequence). This CDR3 has 17 amino acids. The V gene lost 4 bases and the J gene lost 1 base, with 19 bases spanning the gap. CDR3 amino acids: CATSTLPWADQNTEAFF. In DNA, the CDR3 is TGTGCCACCAGCACCTTACCCTGGGCAGATCAGAACACTGAAGCTTTCTTT.

This sequence joins TRBV5-1 and TRBJ2-5; 8 bases match TRBD2. The CDR3 is 18 amino acids. The V segment lost 3 bases and the J segment 4 bases; nucleotides outside the gene matches: 17. Germline CDR1 is SGHRS and CDR2 is YFSETQ. In DNA, the CDR3 is TGCGCCAGCAGCTATACACTACAGGGACTAGGGATAGGAGAGACCCAGTACTTC. Its protein product is CASSYTLQGLGIGETQYF.

CDR3 in amino acids: CASSQGSGTGTYGYTF. The CDR3 nucleotides read TGCGCCAGCAGCCAAGGGTCAGGGACAGGGACCTATGGCTACACCTTC. This sequence joins TRBV4-1 and TRBJ1-2; 9 nucleotides agree with TRBD1. Trimming took 1 base from V and 4 from J; bases not matched to a gene: 7. From germline, CDR1 is MGHRA and CDR2 YSYEKL. The CDR3 sequence is 16 residues long.

This rearrangement joins TRBV13 to TRBJ1-4; TRBD1 matches 9 bases. Trimming took 4 bases from V and 13 from J; bases not matched to a gene: 10. Germline CDR1 and CDR2: PRHDT and FYEKMQ (reference sequence). The CDR3 extends over 14 amino acids. The CDR3 loop is CASSSDRGETGLFF. Here the CDR3 DNA reads TGTGCCAGCAGCTCCGACAGGGGGGAGACGGGACTGTTTTTT.

The chain has TRBV6-1 and TRBJ2-1; D gene unclear. V gave up 5 bases and J gave up 3 bases, with 11 bases separating them. The CDR3 length is 14 residues. Germline assignment: CDR1 MNHNS and CDR2 SASEGT. The CDR3 loop reads CASSPSPVYNEQFF. The CDR3 nucleotides are TGTGCCAGCAGTCCAAGCCCAGTCTACAATGAGCAGTTCTTC.

V and J are TRBV6-6 and TRBJ2-7, with D perhaps matching TRBD1 (6 bases). The CDR3 loop spans 11 amino acids. Trimming took off 2 bases at V and 7 bases at J, with 6 bases between the two ends. Germline-derived CDR1 and CDR2 are MNHNY and SVGAGI (reference sequence). CDR3 in amino acids: CASSYGTEQYF. The CDR3 DNA reads TGTGCCAGCAGTTACGGGACAGAGCAGTACTTC.

CDR3 protein: CASSSRLAGGFREQYF. The DNA of the CDR3 is TGTGCCAGCAGCTCCCGACTAGCGGGAGGTTTTAGGGAGCAGTACTTC. This chain links TRBV13 with TRBJ2-7; 13 bases fit TRBD2. The CDR3 is 16 residues long. Germline CDR1 PRHDT, CDR2 FYEKMQ (reference sequence). V was pared by 4 bases and J by 7 bases, with 10 bases of the junction left unmatched.

This chain uses TRBV4-1 with TRBJ2-3; 8 nucleotides agree with TRBD2. V trimming: 4 bases; J trimming: 5 bases; junction bases outside the gene matches: 2. Germline V lookup: CDR1 MGHRA, CDR2 YSYEKL. This CDR3 contains 13 residues. DNA for the CDR3: TGCGCCAGCAGCCCCGGGGGGGGAGATACGCAGTATTTT. This gives the protein CASSPGGGDTQYF.

This rearrangement joins TRBV30 to TRBJ1-6; tentatively, D is TRBD1 (6 bases). Germline V gene lookup returns CDR1 GTSNPN and CDR2 SVGIG (reference sequence). The CDR3 contains 14 residues. The ends were cut back, 2 bases at V and 9 bases at J, with 14 bases in the middle. This CDR3 is CAWSRGGSGSPLHF. The CDR3 DNA reads as TGTGCCTGGAGTCGCGGGGGCTCGGGTTCACCCCTCCACTTT.

This clone showed up just a few times. The rearrangement joins TRBV19 to TRBJ2-2; 13 bases fit TRBD2. This CDR3 region has 18 residues. J was trimmed by 1 base and V by 3 bases; bases with no gene match: 5. Germline assignment: CDR1 LNHDA and CDR2 SQIVND (reference sequence). In DNA, the CDR3 is TGTGCCAGTAGTATCGTACTAGCGGGAGGGGAGAACACCGGGGAGCTGTTTTTT. Its protein product is CASSIVLAGGENTGELFF.

This chain uses TRBV4-2 with TRBJ2-7, with D perhaps TRBD2 (5 bases). The CDR3 loop spans 14 amino acids. Germline CDR1 LGHNA, CDR2 YNFKEQ. V was clipped by 4 bases and J by 2 bases, with 12 bases between them. In DNA, the CDR3 is TGTGCCAGCAGCCCGCGGGTCCTCGCCTACGAGCAGTACTTC. Its protein is CASSPRVLAYEQYF.

V is TRBV5-6 and J is TRBJ2-7; 10 bases line up with TRBD1. The germline V gene has CDR1 SGHDT and CDR2 YYEEEE. Unmatched junction bases numbered 1, after V lost 0 bases and J lost 1 base. The CDR3 consists of 15 residues. CDR3 bases: TGTGCCAGCAGCTTGGGGACAGGGGGTTCCTACGAGCAGTACTTC. Amino acids: CASSLGTGGSYEQYF.